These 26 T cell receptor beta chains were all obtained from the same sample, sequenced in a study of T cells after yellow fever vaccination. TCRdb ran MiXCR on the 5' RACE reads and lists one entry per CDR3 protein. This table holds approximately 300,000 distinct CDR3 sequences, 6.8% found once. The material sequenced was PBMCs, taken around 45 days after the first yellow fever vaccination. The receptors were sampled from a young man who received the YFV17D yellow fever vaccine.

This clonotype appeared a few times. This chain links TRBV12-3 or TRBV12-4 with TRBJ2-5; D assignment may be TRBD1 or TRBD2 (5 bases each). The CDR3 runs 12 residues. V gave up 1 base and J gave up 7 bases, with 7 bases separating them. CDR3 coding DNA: TGTGCCAGCAGTTTAGGAGGGGTGACCCAGTACTTC. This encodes CASSLGGVTQYF.

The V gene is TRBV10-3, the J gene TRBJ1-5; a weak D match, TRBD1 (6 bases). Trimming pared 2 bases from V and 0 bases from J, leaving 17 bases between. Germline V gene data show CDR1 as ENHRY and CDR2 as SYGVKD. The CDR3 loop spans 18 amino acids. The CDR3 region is CAISEGGQMGDSNQPQHF. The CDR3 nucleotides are TGTGCCATCAGTGAGGGGGGGCAGATGGGGGATAGCAATCAGCCCCAGCATTTT.

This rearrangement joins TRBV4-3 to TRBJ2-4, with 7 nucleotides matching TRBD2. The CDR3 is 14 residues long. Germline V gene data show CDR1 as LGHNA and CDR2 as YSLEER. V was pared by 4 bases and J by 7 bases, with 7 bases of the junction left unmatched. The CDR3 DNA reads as TGCGCCAGCAGCCGAGATACTAGCGTTAACATTCAGTACTTC. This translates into CASSRDTSVNIQYF.

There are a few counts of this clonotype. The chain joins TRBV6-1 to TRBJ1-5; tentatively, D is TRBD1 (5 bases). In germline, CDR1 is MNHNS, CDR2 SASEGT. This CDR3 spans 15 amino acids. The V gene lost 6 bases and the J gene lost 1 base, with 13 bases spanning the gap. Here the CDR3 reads CASRGTATSNQPQHF. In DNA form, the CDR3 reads TGTGCCAGCAGGGGGACGGCGACGAGCAATCAGCCCCAGCATTTT.

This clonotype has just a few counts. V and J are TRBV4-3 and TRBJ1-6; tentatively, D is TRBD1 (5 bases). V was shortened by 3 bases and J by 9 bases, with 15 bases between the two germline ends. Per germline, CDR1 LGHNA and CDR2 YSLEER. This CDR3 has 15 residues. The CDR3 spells CASSQSLREGSPLHF. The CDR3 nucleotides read TGCGCCAGCAGCCAGTCTCTCAGGGAGGGTTCACCCCTCCACTTT.

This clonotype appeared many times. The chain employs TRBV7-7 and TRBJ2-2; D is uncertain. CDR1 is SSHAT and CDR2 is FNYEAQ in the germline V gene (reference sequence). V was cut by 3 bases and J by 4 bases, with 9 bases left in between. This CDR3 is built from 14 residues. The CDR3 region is CASSFGVTTGELFF. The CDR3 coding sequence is TGTGCCAGCAGCTTTGGGGTTACCACCGGGGAGCTGTTTTTT.

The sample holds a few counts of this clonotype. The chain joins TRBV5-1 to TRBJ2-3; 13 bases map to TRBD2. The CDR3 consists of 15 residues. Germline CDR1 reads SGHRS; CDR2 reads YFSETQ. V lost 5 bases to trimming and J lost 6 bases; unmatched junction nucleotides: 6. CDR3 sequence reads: CASRKRTSGGDTQYF. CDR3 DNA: TGCGCCAGCAGGAAACGGACTAGCGGGGGTGATACGCAGTATTTT.

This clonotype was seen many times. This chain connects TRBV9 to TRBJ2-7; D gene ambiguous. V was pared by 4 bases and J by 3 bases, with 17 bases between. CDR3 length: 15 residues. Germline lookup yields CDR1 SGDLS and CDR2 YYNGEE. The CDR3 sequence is CASSKGVGELYEQYF. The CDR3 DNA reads TGTGCCAGCAGCAAAGGTGTGGGTGAGCTCTACGAGCAGTACTTC.

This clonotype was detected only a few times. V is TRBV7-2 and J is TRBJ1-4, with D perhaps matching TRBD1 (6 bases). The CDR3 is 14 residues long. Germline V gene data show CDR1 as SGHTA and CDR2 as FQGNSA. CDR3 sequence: CASTTGQRSEKLFF. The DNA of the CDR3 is TGTGCTAGTACAACGGGACAAAGGAGTGAAAAACTGTTTTTT.

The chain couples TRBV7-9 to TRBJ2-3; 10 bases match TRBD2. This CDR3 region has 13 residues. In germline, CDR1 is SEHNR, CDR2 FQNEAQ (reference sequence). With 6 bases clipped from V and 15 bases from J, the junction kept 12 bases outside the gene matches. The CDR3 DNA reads TGTGCCAGCAGTCAGGAGGAGCGGGGGGGGCCTTATTTT. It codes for CASSQEERGGPYF.

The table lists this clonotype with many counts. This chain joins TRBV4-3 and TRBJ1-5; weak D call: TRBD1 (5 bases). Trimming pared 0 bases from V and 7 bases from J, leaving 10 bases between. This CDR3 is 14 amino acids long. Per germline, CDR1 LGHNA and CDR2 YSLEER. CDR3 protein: CASSQDQWGQPQHF. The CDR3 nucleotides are TGCGCCAGCAGCCAAGATCAGTGGGGCCAGCCCCAGCATTTT.

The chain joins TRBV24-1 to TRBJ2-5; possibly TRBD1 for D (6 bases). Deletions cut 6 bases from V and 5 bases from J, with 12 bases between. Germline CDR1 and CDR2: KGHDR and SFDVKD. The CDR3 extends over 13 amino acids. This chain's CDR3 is CATSRDRRETQYF. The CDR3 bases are TGTGCCACCAGTCGCGACAGGAGGGAGACCCAGTACTTC.

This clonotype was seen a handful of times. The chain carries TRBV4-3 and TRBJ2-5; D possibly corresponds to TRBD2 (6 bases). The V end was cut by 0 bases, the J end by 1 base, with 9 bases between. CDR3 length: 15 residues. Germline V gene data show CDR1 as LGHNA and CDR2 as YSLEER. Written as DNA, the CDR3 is TGCGCCAGCAGCCAAGAGACTAGGCCCCAAGAGACCCAGTACTTC. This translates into CASSQETRPQETQYF.

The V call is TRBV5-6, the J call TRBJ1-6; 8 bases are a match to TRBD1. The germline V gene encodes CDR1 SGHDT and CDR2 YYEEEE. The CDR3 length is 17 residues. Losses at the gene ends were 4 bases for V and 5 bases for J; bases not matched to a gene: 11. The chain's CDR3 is CASSLDRGYVNNSPLHF. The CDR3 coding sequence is TGTGCCAGCAGCCTAGACAGGGGCTACGTGAATAATTCACCCCTCCACTTT.

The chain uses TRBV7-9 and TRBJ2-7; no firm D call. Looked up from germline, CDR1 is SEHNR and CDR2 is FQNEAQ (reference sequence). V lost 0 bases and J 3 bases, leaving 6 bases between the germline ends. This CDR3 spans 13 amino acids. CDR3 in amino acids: CASSLARVYEQYF. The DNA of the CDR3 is TGTGCCAGCAGCTTAGCAAGGGTCTACGAGCAGTACTTC.

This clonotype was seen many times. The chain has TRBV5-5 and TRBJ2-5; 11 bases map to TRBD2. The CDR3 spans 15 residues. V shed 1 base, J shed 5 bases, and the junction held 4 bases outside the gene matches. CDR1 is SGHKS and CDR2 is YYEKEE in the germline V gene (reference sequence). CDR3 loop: CASSLNSGGAETQYF. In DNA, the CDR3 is TGTGCCAGCAGCTTGAATAGCGGGGGGGCCGAGACCCAGTACTTC. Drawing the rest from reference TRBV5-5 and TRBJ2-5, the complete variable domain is DAGVTQSPTHLIKTRGQQVTLRCSPISGHKSVSWYQQVLGQGPQFIFQYYEKEERGRGNFPDRFSARQFPNYSSELNVNALLLGDSALYLCASSLNSGGAETQYFGPGTRLLVL.

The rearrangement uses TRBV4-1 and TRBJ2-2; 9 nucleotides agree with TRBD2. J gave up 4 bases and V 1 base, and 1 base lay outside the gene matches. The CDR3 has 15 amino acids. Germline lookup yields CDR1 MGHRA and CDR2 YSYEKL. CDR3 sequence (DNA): TGCGCCAGCAGCCAAGTGCGGGGGGGCACCGGGGAGCTGTTTTTT. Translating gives CASSQVRGGTGELFF.

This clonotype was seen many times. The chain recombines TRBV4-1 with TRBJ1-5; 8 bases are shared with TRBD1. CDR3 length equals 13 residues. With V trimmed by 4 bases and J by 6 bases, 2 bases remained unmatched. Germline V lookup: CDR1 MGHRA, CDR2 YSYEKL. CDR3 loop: CASSLTGAQPQHF. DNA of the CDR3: TGCGCCAGCAGCCTGACAGGGGCTCAGCCCCAGCATTTT.

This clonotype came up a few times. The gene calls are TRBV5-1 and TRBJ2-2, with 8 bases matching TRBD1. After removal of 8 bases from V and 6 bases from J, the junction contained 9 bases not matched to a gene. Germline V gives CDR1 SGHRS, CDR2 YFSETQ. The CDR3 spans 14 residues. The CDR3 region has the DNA TGCGCCAGTCGATCAGGGGGCCCCTCCGGGGAGCTGTTTTTT. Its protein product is CASRSGGPSGELFF.

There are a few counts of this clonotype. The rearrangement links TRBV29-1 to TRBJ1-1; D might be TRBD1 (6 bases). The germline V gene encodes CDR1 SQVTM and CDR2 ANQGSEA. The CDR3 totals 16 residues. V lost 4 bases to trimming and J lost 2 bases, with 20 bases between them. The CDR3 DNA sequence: TGCAGCGTTGCAGACAGGAGCCAAGGGGTAAACACTGAAGCTTTCTTT. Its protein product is CSVADRSQGVNTEAFF.

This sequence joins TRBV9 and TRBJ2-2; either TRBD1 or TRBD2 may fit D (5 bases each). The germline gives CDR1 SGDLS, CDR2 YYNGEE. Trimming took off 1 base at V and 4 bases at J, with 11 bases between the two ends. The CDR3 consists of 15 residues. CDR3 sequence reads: CASSVSGALTGELFF. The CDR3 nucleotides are TGTGCCAGCAGCGTATCCGGGGCCCTCACCGGGGAGCTGTTTTTT. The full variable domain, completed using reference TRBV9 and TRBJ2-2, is DSGVTQTPKHLITATGQRVTLRCSPRSGDLSVYWYQQSLDQGLQFLIQYYNGEERAKGNILERFSAQQFPDLHSELNLSSLELGDSALYFCASSVSGALTGELFFGEGSRLTVL.

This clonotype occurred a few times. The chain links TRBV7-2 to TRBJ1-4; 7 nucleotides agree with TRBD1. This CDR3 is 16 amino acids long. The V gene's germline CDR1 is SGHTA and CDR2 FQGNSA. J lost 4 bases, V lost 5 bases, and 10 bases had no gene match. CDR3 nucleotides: TGTGCCAGCAGCAACGCGGACAGGCGCGGTAATGAAAAACTGTTTTTT. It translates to CASSNADRRGNEKLFF.

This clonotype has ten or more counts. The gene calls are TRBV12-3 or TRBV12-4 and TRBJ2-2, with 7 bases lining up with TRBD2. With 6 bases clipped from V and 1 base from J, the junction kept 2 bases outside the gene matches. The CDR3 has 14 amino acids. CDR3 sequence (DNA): TGTGCCAGCAGCGGGGGGTTGAACACCGGGGAGCTGTTTTTT. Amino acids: CASSGGLNTGELFF.

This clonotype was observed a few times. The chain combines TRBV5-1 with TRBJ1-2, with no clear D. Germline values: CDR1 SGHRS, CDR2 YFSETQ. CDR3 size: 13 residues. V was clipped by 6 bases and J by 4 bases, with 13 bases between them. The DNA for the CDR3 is TGCGCCAGCACCTTCGACGGCCTCTATGGCTACACCTTC. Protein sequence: CASTFDGLYGYTF.

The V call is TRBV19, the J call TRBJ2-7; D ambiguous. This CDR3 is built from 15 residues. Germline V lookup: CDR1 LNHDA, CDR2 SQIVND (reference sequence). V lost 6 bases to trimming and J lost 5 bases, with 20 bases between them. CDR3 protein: CASSRRAAGDNEQYV. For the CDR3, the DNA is TGTGCCAGTAGCCGTCGGGCAGCAGGCGACAACGAGCAGTACGTC.

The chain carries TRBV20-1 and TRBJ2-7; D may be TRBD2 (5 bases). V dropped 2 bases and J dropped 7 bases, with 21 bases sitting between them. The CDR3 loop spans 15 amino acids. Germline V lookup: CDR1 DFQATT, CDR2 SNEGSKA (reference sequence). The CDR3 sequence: CSARPKPPGIGEQYV. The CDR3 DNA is TGCAGTGCTAGACCAAAGCCCCCGGGGATAGGGGAGCAGTACGTC.